The clone carrying this TCR beta chain came up many times. Its cognate antigen is unknown. Each donor was healthy, and each was a bone marrow donor. The data were taken from a study of cytomegalovirus exposure and HLA in healthy donors. PCR used 60 Vbeta primers and 13 Jbeta primers. Assay: immunoSEQ multiplex PCR; the TCRdb copy retains only in-frame clones and omits some. This table has a few hundred thousand clones, around nine tenths appearing once. Study-wide results and limits: Reportedly, HLA-A and HLA-B alleles of most subjects were accurately predicted from TCR beta. At a 0.05 false discovery rate, a later analysis found 18,000 or so TCR beta sequences to be associated with HLA alleles.

This CDR3 is 15 amino acids long. The germline CDR1 and CDR2 sequences are SGHVS and FNYEAQ. J lost 3 bases, V lost 4 bases, and 5 bases had no gene match. The chain links TRBV7-6 to TRBJ2-1; TRBD2 agrees at 8 bases. The receptor's source is a woman aged 18-35 years in good health and CMV-seronegative. Sample: PBMCs. This CDR3 reads CASSSSGTSYNEQFF. CDR3 coding DNA: TGTGCCAGCAGCTCATCCGGGACTAGCTACAATGAGCAGTTCTTC.